These 30 T cell receptor beta chains share one sample of origin, sequenced in a study of blood T cell repertoires in COVID-19. The table came from immunoSEQ multiplex PCR; TCRdb's copy has only in-frame clones and leaves some out. The repertoire holds fewer than 350,000 clones, with roughly 88% as singletons. Material: PBMCs or T cells enriched from blood (not recorded which). These receptor sequences come from a woman in her 30s who had recovered from COVID-19.

The chain joins TRBV7-9 to TRBJ1-1; D ambiguous. The V and J ends lost 8 bases and 11 bases respectively, with 21 bases between them. The CDR3 runs to 13 residues. Per germline, CDR1 SEHNR and CDR2 FQNEAQ (reference sequence). For the CDR3, the DNA is TGTGCCAGCTTAGAATCTGGGAGGGAACGGGCTTTCTTT. This gives the protein CASLESGRERAFF. Full variable domain (missing parts from reference TRBV7-9 and TRBJ1-1): DTGVSQNPRHKITKRGQNVTFRCDPISEHNRLYWYRQTLGQGPEFLTYFQNEAQLEKSRLLSDRFSAERPKGSFSTLEIQRTEQGDSAMYLCASLESGRERAFFGQGTRLTVV.

V gene TRBV5-8 combines with J gene TRBJ1-5; no clear D. Trimming removed 4 bases from V and 13 bases from J, with 15 bases in between. CDR1 SGHTS and CDR2 YDEGEE come from the germline V gene. The CDR3 spans 12 residues. The chain's CDR3 is CASSPFNREQHF. CDR3 nucleotide sequence: TGTGCCAGCAGCCCCTTCAACCGCGAGCAGCATTTT.

This sequence joins TRBV7-9 and TRBJ2-2, with a weak D call TRBD2 (5 bases). This CDR3 spans 15 amino acids. V lost 4 bases, J lost 6 bases, and 15 bases lay in between. The germline V gene encodes CDR1 SEHNR and CDR2 FQNEAQ (reference sequence). CDR3: CASSWRGPTPGELFF. In DNA form, the CDR3 reads TGTGCCAGCAGCTGGAGAGGGCCTACACCCGGGGAGCTGTTTTTT. Together with reference TRBV7-9 and TRBJ2-2, the CDR3 gives the full variable domain: DTGVSQNPRHKITKRGQNVTFRCDPISEHNRLYWYRQTLGQGPEFLTYFQNEAQLEKSRLLSDRFSAERPKGSFSTLEIQRTEQGDSAMYLCASSWRGPTPGELFFGEGSRLTVL.

The chain is built from TRBV2 and TRBJ2-2; 9 positions agree with TRBD1. Germline CDR1 and CDR2: SNHLY and FYNNEI. The CDR3 spans 14 residues. Trimming took 4 bases from V and 8 from J; bases not matched to a gene: 5. CDR3 in DNA: TGTGCCAGCAGTGCGGACAGGGGATCGGGGGAGCTGTTTTTT. Its translation: CASSADRGSGELFF.

About this clone: The sample contains more than one DNA sequence encoding this CDR3. The V and J genes are TRBV7-9 and TRBJ1-5, with a weak D call TRBD1 (5 bases). Trimming cost V 5 bases and J 5 bases, with 10 bases left between them. From germline, CDR1 is SEHNR and CDR2 FQNEAQ (reference sequence). CDR3 length equals 13 residues. CDR3 nucleotide sequence: TGTGCCAGCAGCCTCCAGGGTGATCAGCCCCAGCATTTT. It encodes CASSLQGDQPQHF.

This chain uses TRBV9 with TRBJ1-4; 9 bases line up with TRBD1. V lost 5 bases and J lost 4; bases outside the gene matches: 9. The CDR3 has 16 residues. The germline CDR1 and CDR2 sequences are SGDLS and YYNGEE. The CDR3 sequence: CASSKTTGGLNEKLFF. CDR3 sequence (DNA): TGTGCCAGCAGTAAAACTACAGGGGGCCTTAATGAAAAACTGTTTTTT.

This clone turned up a few times. This chain connects TRBV4-3 to TRBJ2-3, with 7 bases lining up with TRBD2. Germline values: CDR1 LGHNA, CDR2 YSLEER. The CDR3 sequence is 19 residues long. V shed 0 bases, J shed 1 base, and the junction held 13 bases outside the gene matches. The CDR3 DNA reads TGCGCCAGCAGCCAAGAGGTCCAGCGGGGAGTGGGAGGCACAGATACGCAGTATTTT. This encodes CASSQEVQRGVGGTDTQYF.

This chain links TRBV29-1 with TRBJ2-2; 13 positions match TRBD2. The CDR3 has 17 residues. Losses at the gene ends were 6 bases for V and 6 bases for J; bases not matched to a gene: 13. Germline CDR1 is SQVTM and CDR2 is ANQGSEA. In nucleotides, the CDR3 is TGCAGCGTCCGGACTAGCGGGAGAGGGGGTGGTTCCGGGGAGCTGTTTTTT. This codes for CSVRTSGRGGGSGELFF.

The chain uses TRBV28 and TRBJ1-4; 10 bases fit TRBD1. Germline V gene lookup returns CDR1 MDHEN and CDR2 SYDVKM. With V trimmed by 6 bases and J by 7 bases, 5 bases remained unmatched. This CDR3 has 14 amino acids. In DNA, the CDR3 is TGTGCCAGCAGGACAGGGGGCTTGGTTGAAAAACTGTTTTTT. Translated, it gives CASRTGGLVEKLFF.

V gene TRBV9 combines with J gene TRBJ2-2; D is undetermined. Germline values: CDR1 SGDLS, CDR2 YYNGEE. Trimming removed 0 bases at V and 2 bases at J, with 11 bases between. CDR3 size: 16 residues. The CDR3 reads CASSVDDWRNTGELFF. Here the CDR3 DNA reads TGTGCCAGCAGCGTAGATGACTGGCGTAACACCGGGGAGCTGTTTTTT.

The chain carries TRBV4-2 and TRBJ2-5, with D unclear. The CDR3 contains 14 residues. Trimming shortened V by 0 bases and J by 5 bases, and 10 bases separated the two germline ends. The germline V gene encodes CDR1 LGHNA and CDR2 YNFKEQ. CDR3 region: CASSQDPGYETQYF. The CDR3 coding sequence is TGTGCCAGCAGCCAAGATCCCGGTTATGAGACCCAGTACTTC.

The chain links TRBV7-3 to TRBJ2-2; 8 bases match TRBD1. This CDR3 contains 16 residues. Trimming removed 1 base from V and 8 bases from J; junction bases left unmatched: 9. From germline, CDR1 is SGHTA and CDR2 FQGTGA. CDR3 in amino acids: CASSLRRTGLRGELFF. Here the CDR3 DNA reads TGTGCCAGCAGCTTAAGGCGGACAGGGTTGAGGGGGGAGCTGTTTTTT.

The genes are TRBV4-1 and TRBJ2-7; D is possibly TRBD2 (6 bases). There are 15 residues in the CDR3. V shed 2 bases and J shed 0 bases, with 11 bases lying between them. Germline CDR1 and CDR2: MGHRA and YSYEKL. CDR3 sequence (DNA): TGCGCCAGCAGCCAAAGACTCGGGAGCTCCTACGAGCAGTACTTC. Protein product: CASSQRLGSSYEQYF.

The chain joins TRBV28 to TRBJ2-7; TRBD1 is a possible D gene (6 bases). The CDR3 runs to 14 residues. Germline V CDR1 and CDR2: MDHEN, SYDVKM. The V and J ends lost 7 bases and 0 bases respectively, with 13 bases between them. The CDR3 loop is CASTNMDSSYEQYF. In DNA, the CDR3 is TGTGCCAGCACCAATATGGACAGCTCCTACGAGCAGTACTTC.

The chain is built from TRBV7-9 and TRBJ2-4; 10 bases are shared with TRBD2. Germline CDR1 is SEHNR and CDR2 is FQNEAQ (reference sequence). The CDR3 extends over 17 amino acids. The junction had 11 bases not matched to a gene; V was cut back by 1 base and J by 8 bases. CDR3 amino acids: CASSLGSVASGSDIQYF. In DNA, the CDR3 is TGTGCCAGCAGCTTAGGGTCGGTGGCTAGCGGGAGCGACATTCAGTACTTC.

The chain has TRBV3-1 (or the pseudogene TRBV3-2) and TRBJ2-7, with D possibly TRBD2 on 6 matching bases. V lost 7 bases, J lost 3 bases, and 13 bases lay in between. Germline CDR1 reads LGHDT; CDR2 reads YNNKEL (reference sequence). This CDR3 comprises 13 residues. In DNA form, the CDR3 reads TGTGCCAGCACCACAGCCGGGGGCTACGAGCAGTACTTC. This sequence encodes CASTTAGGYEQYF.

This clone was counted once. The V gene is TRBV13, the J gene TRBJ2-1, with D possibly TRBD1 on 6 matching bases. V lost 0 bases, J lost 3 bases, and 6 bases lay in between. Per germline, CDR1 PRHDT and CDR2 FYEKMQ (reference sequence). The CDR3 has 14 amino acids. The CDR3 protein is CASSLGGGYNEQFF. The DNA of the CDR3 is TGTGCCAGCAGCTTAGGAGGGGGCTACAATGAGCAGTTCTTC.

The V and J genes are TRBV24-1 and TRBJ2-7; TRBD1 matches at 8 bases. The CDR3 has 14 residues. J lost 2 bases, V lost 3 bases, and 2 bases had no gene match. The germline CDR1 and CDR2 sequences are KGHDR and SFDVKD. The CDR3 loop reads CATSDQTGAYEQYF. CDR3 DNA sequence: TGTGCCACCAGTGATCAGACAGGGGCCTACGAGCAGTACTTC.

V gene TRBV7-2 combines with J gene TRBJ1-2; 8 bases fit TRBD1. Germline loops: CDR1 SGHTA, CDR2 FQGNSA. Germline trimming cut 7 bases from V and 1 base from J; bases unmatched to any gene: 11. This CDR3 is 16 amino acids long. For the CDR3, the DNA is TGTGCCAGCACCCGCGGGACAGGACGAATTAACTATGGCTACACCTTC. Its protein is CASTRGTGRINYGYTF.

The chain couples TRBV2 to TRBJ2-3, with TRBD2 matching 9 bases. This CDR3 spans 16 amino acids. V lost 9 bases and J lost 1; bases outside the gene matches: 11. The germline V gene encodes CDR1 SNHLY and CDR2 FYNNEI. As DNA, the CDR3 is TGTGCCAGAAGACCGGGACTAGCAACTCGCACAGATACGCAGTATTTT. Protein: CARRPGLATRTDTQYF. Full variable domain (outside the CDR3, taken from reference TRBV2 and TRBJ2-3): EPEVTQTPSHQVTQMGQEVILRCVPISNHLYFYWYRQILGQKVEFLVSFYNNEISEKSEIFDDQFSVERPDGSNFTLKIRSTKLEDSAMYFCARRPGLATRTDTQYFGPGTRLTVL.

Only one count was recorded for this clone. The CDR3 is CASSQSDRANVQFF. The CDR3 DNA reads TGCGCCAGCAGTCAATCCGACAGAGCAAATGTACAGTTCTTC. The rearrangement uses TRBV23-1 and TRBJ2-1; weak D call: TRBD1 (5 bases). TRBV23-1 is an open reading frame whose function is uncertain. Trimming left V 0 bases short and J 13 bases short, with 16 bases between. This CDR3 spans 14 amino acids.

This sequence joins TRBV13 and TRBJ2-5; D is perhaps TRBD1 (6 bases). The CDR3 extends over 13 amino acids. Looked up from germline, CDR1 is PRHDT and CDR2 is FYEKMQ (reference sequence). V lost 5 bases to trimming and J lost 5 bases, with 12 bases between them. CDR3 loop: CASSTGQLETQYF. In DNA form, the CDR3 reads TGTGCCAGCAGCACCGGACAGTTGGAGACCCAGTACTTC.

V is TRBV2 and J is TRBJ2-7; the match to TRBD2 covers 7 bases. The ends lost 1 base at V and 5 bases at J; junction bases unmatched: 8. This CDR3 has 15 amino acids. Per germline, CDR1 SNHLY and CDR2 FYNNEI. The CDR3 coding sequence is TGTGCCAGCAGTGAAGTAGGACTAGTATCTAACGAGCAGTACTTC. Protein product: CASSEVGLVSNEQYF.

This clone was seen a single time. V gene TRBV21-1 combines with J gene TRBJ1-1. TRBV21-1 is a known pseudogene. This CDR3 spans 12 amino acids. The CDR3 region is CASSSRDCGAFF. Here the CDR3 DNA reads TGTGCCAGCAGTTCCCGGGACTGCGGAGCTTTCTTT.

The genes are TRBV5-1 and TRBJ2-7, with D perhaps matching TRBD1 (7 bases). Germline V lookup: CDR1 SGHRS, CDR2 YFSETQ. V was pared by 3 bases and J by 0 bases, with 10 bases between. CDR3 length: 14 residues. The CDR3 reads CASSWGDSSYEQYF. CDR3 coding DNA: TGCGCCAGCAGCTGGGGGGACAGCTCCTACGAGCAGTACTTC.

This chain joins TRBV15 and TRBJ2-2; D is possibly TRBD1 (7 bases). V was clipped by 5 bases and J by 4 bases, with 17 bases between them. The CDR3 runs to 16 residues. Germline V gene sequence: CDR1 LNHNV, CDR2 YYDKDF (reference sequence). CDR3 sequence (DNA): TGTGCCACCAGCCTAGTTCACAGGGGACTCACCGGGGAGCTGTTTTTT. Its protein product is CATSLVHRGLTGELFF. The complete variable domain, with remaining parts taken from reference TRBV15 and TRBJ2-2, reads DAMVIQNPRYQVTQFGKPVTLSCSQTLNHNVMYWYQQKSSQAPKLLFHYYDKDFNNEADTPDNFQSRRPNTSFCFLDIRSPGLGDTAMYLCATSLVHRGLTGELFFGEGSRLTVL.

This chain connects TRBV21-1 to TRBJ2-7; the listed D gene, TRBD1, was not tested against the DNA. TRBV21-1 is assigned pseudogene status. The CDR3 has 12 residues. In nucleotides, the CDR3 is TGTGCCAGCAGCAAGAAACACTACGAGCAGTACTTC. This gives the protein CASSKKHYEQYF.

The rearrangement joins TRBV7-8 to TRBJ2-7, with D tentatively TRBD2 (5 bases). CDR3 length: 16 residues. Germline V gives CDR1 SGHVS, CDR2 FQNEAQ. Trimming took off 5 bases at V and 6 bases at J, with 23 bases between the two ends. CDR3 residues: CASSPSLVGEQGEQYF. The CDR3 DNA follows: TGTGCCAGCAGCCCATCACTCGTCGGGGAACAAGGCGAGCAGTACTTC.

The V gene is TRBV12-5, the J gene TRBJ1-2; 8 bases map to TRBD1. CDR3 length: 12 amino acids. Germline CDR1 reads LGHNT; CDR2 reads FRNRAP. The junction had 7 bases not matched to a gene; V was cut back by 5 bases and J by 11 bases. The CDR3 here is CASGPRTGRYTF. The CDR3 bases are TGTGCTAGTGGTCCTAGGACAGGGAGATACACCTTC.

The chain is built from TRBV3-1 (or the pseudogene TRBV3-2) and TRBJ2-7; 9 positions match TRBD2. The V gene end was trimmed by 1 base and the J gene end by 2 bases; junction bases not matched to a gene: 9. Per germline, CDR1 LGHDT and CDR2 YNNKEL (reference sequence). The length of the CDR3 is 17 residues. The CDR3 sequence is CASSQVTATSGPYEQYF. The CDR3 DNA reads TGTGCCAGCAGCCAAGTAACTGCAACTAGCGGGCCCTACGAGCAGTACTTC.